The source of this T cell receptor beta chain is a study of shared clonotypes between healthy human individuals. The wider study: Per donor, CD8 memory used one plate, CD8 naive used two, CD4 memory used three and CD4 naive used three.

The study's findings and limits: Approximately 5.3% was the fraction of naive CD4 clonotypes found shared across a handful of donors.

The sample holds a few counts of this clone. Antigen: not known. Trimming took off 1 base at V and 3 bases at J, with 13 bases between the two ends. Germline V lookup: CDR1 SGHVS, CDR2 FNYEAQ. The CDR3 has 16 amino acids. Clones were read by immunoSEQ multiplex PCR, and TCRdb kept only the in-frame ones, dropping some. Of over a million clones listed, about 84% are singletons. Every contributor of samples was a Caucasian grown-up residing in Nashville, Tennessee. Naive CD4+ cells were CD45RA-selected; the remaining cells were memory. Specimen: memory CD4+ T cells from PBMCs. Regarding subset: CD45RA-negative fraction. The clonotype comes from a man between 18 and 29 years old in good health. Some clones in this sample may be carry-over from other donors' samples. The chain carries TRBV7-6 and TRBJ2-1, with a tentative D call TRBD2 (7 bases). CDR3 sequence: CASSLDFGGHYNEQFF. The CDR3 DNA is TGTGCCAGCAGCTTAGATTTCGGGGGGCACTACAATGAGCAGTTCTTC.